This T cell receptor beta chain comes out of a study of blood T cell repertoires in COVID-19. On the study more broadly: Italy, Spain and the United States were the sources of the convalescent and acute COVID-19 samples.

This clone occurred once. Germline V CDR1 and CDR2: SGHKS, YYEKEE (reference sequence). Unmatched junction bases numbered 15, after V lost 3 bases and J lost 12 bases. The CDR3 length is 15 residues. In the authors' workflow: The authors estimated nucleated cell counts from reference gene primer amplification. Profiling relied on immunoSEQ multiplex PCR, and the TCRdb table lists in-frame clones only, not all of them. The V and J calls and clone size were taken over from that table, and D and trimming were inferred from the DNA. The sample holds about 280,000 clones, about 85% seen once. Sequences were obtained from peripheral blood. The chain uses TRBV5-5 and TRBJ2-1, with TRBD1 matching over 7 bases. The sequence came from a human donor in a cohort sampled during active COVID-19. CDR3 loop: CASSSRQGTKELQFF. The CDR3 coding sequence is TGTGCCAGCAGCTCTAGACAGGGAACTAAGGAACTGCAGTTCTTC.